One sample yielded the 17 T cell receptor beta chains listed below, sequenced in a study of cytomegalovirus exposure and HLA in healthy donors. Generated by immunoSEQ multiplex PCR, the TCRdb table keeps only in-frame clones and is missing some. The repertoire includes roughly 90,000 clones, roughly 92% of them detected once, and around 1.1% sits in the top ten. Material for sequencing was PBMCs. These receptors all come from a woman under 40 in good health and CMV-seropositive.

The gene calls are TRBV19 and TRBJ1-3, with a possible D match to TRBD1 (5 bases). The germline CDR1 and CDR2 sequences are LNHDA and SQIVND (reference sequence). The CDR3 is 17 amino acids. Trimming removed 0 bases at V and 0 bases at J, with 12 bases between. The CDR3 DNA sequence: TGTGCCAGTAGTATAGAGGGGCCTGTCAGCTCTGGAAACACCATATATTTT. Protein sequence: CASSIEGPVSSGNTIYF.

V usage is TRBV15 and J usage is TRBJ2-1, with D possibly matching TRBD1 (5 bases). Germline V gene lookup returns CDR1 LNHNV and CDR2 YYDKDF (reference sequence). V was cut by 0 bases and J by 12 bases, with 21 bases left in between. The CDR3 loop spans 16 amino acids. CDR3 in DNA: TGTGCCACCAGCAGAGATCACAGGTTAACCTCCCCTGGGCAGTTCTTC. Protein sequence: CATSRDHRLTSPGQFF. The full variable domain, in which reference TRBV15 and TRBJ2-1 provide the parts outside the CDR3, is DAMVIQNPRYQVTQFGKPVTLSCSQTLNHNVMYWYQQKSSQAPKLLFHYYDKDFNNEADTPDNFQSRRPNTSFCFLDIRSPGLGDTAMYLCATSRDHRLTSPGQFFGPGTRLTVL.

Written as DNA, the CDR3 is TGTGCCAGCAGCTACAAGGGGGTTTACACTGAAGCTTTCTTT. Amino acids: CASSYKGVYTEAFF. The gene calls are TRBV7-9 and TRBJ1-1; tentatively, D is TRBD1 (6 bases). The ends were cut back, 4 bases at V and 3 bases at J, with 12 bases in the middle. This CDR3 contains 14 residues. Germline V gene data show CDR1 as SEHNR and CDR2 as FQNEAQ (reference sequence).

This chain joins TRBV9 and TRBJ2-1; TRBD2 matches 7 bases. V trimming: 0 bases; J trimming: 9 bases; junction bases outside the gene matches: 6. The CDR3 extends over 14 amino acids. CDR1 is SGDLS and CDR2 is YYNGEE in the germline V gene. The CDR3 DNA is TGTGCCAGCAGCGTAGACCCTAGCGGAGGTGAGCAGTTCTTC. It yields the protein CASSVDPSGGEQFF.

This chain joins TRBV11-2 and TRBJ1-1; 7 positions agree with TRBD1. The CDR3 spans 14 residues. Germline trimming cut 5 bases from V and 4 bases from J; bases unmatched to any gene: 7. Per the germline V gene, CDR1 is SGHAT and CDR2 is FQNNGV. The CDR3 DNA is TGTGCCAGCAGCGCACAGGGGAAGGGCACTGAAGCTTTCTTT. This sequence encodes CASSAQGKGTEAFF.

This chain uses TRBV15 with TRBJ1-1, with 7 bases identical to TRBD1. V shed 3 bases and J 5 bases; nucleotides not matched to a gene: 6. This CDR3 has 14 residues. Per the germline V gene, CDR1 is LNHNV and CDR2 is YYDKDF (reference sequence). CDR3 coding DNA: TGTGCCACCAGCAGTGGAGCCAGGGGGACTGAAGCTTTCTTT. It codes for CATSSGARGTEAFF.

The chain has TRBV4-2 and TRBJ2-1; 7 nucleotides line up with TRBD1. CDR3 length: 16 residues. V was pared by 1 base and J by 6 bases, with 9 bases of the junction left unmatched. In germline, CDR1 is LGHNA, CDR2 YNFKEQ. The CDR3 spells CASSQVTGSTRNEQFF. The CDR3 bases are TGTGCCAGCAGCCAAGTGACAGGGTCCACTCGCAATGAGCAGTTCTTC.

The chain combines TRBV7-2 with TRBJ2-7, with TRBD2 identical over 7 bases. CDR1 is SGHTA, CDR2 FQGNSA, per germline. V was pared by 2 bases and J by 0 bases, with 10 bases of the junction left unmatched. CDR3 length: 17 amino acids. The CDR3 is CASSLFLSGSSSYEQYF. The CDR3 coding sequence is TGTGCCAGCAGCTTATTCCTTAGCGGGTCAAGCTCCTACGAGCAGTACTTC.

The chain joins TRBV19 to TRBJ1-3; 8 nucleotides align to TRBD1. The CDR3 length is 19 residues. After removal of 0 bases from V and 0 bases from J, the junction contained 10 bases not matched to a gene. Germline CDR1 LNHDA, CDR2 SQIVND (reference sequence). DNA of the CDR3: TGTGCCAGTAGTATAGATCTTTGGACAGGGATTAACTCTGGAAACACCATATATTTT. Its protein product is CASSIDLWTGINSGNTIYF. Based on the CDR3 plus reference TRBV19 and TRBJ1-3, the full variable domain is DGGITQSPKYLFRKEGQNVTLSCEQNLNHDAMYWYRQDPGQGLRLIYYSQIVNDFQKGDIAEGYSVSREKKESFPLTVTSAQKNPTAFYLCASSIDLWTGINSGNTIYFGEGSWLTVV.

The chain couples TRBV5-5 to TRBJ1-4; no clear D. V gave up 2 bases and J gave up 8 bases, with 16 bases separating them. Germline V gene data show CDR1 as SGHKS and CDR2 as YYEKEE (reference sequence). This CDR3 comprises 15 residues. The CDR3 here is CASSFDGIDTEKLFF. CDR3 DNA: TGTGCCAGCAGCTTTGACGGGATTGATACGGAAAAACTGTTTTTT.

The gene calls are TRBV28 and TRBJ2-5; D gene uncertain. Deletions cut 5 bases from V and 5 bases from J, with 15 bases between. This CDR3 spans 14 amino acids. The V gene's germline CDR1 is MDHEN and CDR2 SYDVKM. Written as DNA, the CDR3 is TGTGCCAGCAGTCGGCAGGTCATAGGCGAGACCCAGTACTTC. Its translation: CASSRQVIGETQYF.

J is TRBJ2-7 and V is TRBV28; D perhaps matches TRBD1 (7 bases). Germline V gene lookup returns CDR1 MDHEN and CDR2 SYDVKM. The CDR3 sequence is 12 residues long. V was trimmed by 5 bases and J by 5 bases, leaving 10 bases between them. CDR3 loop: CASSQGGNEQYF. Written as DNA, the CDR3 is TGTGCCAGCAGTCAGGGGGGAAACGAGCAGTACTTC.

The chain couples TRBV28 to TRBJ2-7; D call uncertain. Germline V gene data show CDR1 as MDHEN and CDR2 as SYDVKM. V gave up 5 bases and J gave up 1 base, with 9 bases separating them. The CDR3 runs to 13 residues. CDR3 sequence (DNA): TGTGCCAGCAGTCCCCCGACATCCTACGAGCAGTACTTC. Residues: CASSPPTSYEQYF.

This clone was found a few times. The CDR3 is CASRQGFSYSNQPQHF. The CDR3 DNA follows: TGTGCCAGTAGACAGGGTTTCTCTTATAGCAATCAGCCCCAGCATTTT. The gene calls are TRBV19 and TRBJ1-5, with D possibly matching TRBD1 (6 bases). Trimming shortened V by 6 bases and J by 0 bases, and 15 bases separated the two germline ends. The CDR3 runs to 16 residues. The V gene's germline CDR1 is LNHDA and CDR2 SQIVND (reference sequence).

This chain joins TRBV28 and TRBJ2-7; 7 bases line up with TRBD2. The CDR3 is 14 residues long. Germline lookup yields CDR1 MDHEN and CDR2 SYDVKM. V lost 4 bases and J lost 1; bases outside the gene matches: 4. The CDR3 region is CASSSSGRSYEQYF. CDR3 DNA: TGTGCCAGCAGTTCTAGCGGTAGGTCCTACGAGCAGTACTTC. The entire variable domain, with the rest obtained from reference TRBV28 and TRBJ2-7, is as follows: DVKVTQSSRYLVKRTGEKVFLECVQDMDHENMFWYRQDPGLGLRLIYFSYDVKMKEKGDIPEGYSVSREKKERFSLILESASTNQTSMYLCASSSSGRSYEQYFGPGTRLTVT.

The CDR3 region is CASRRLEPERNLQETQYF. The DNA of the CDR3 is TGTGCCAGCAGAAGGCTCGAGCCCGAGCGGAACCTACAAGAGACCCAGTACTTC. The chain has TRBV11-2 and TRBJ2-5, with a weak D call TRBD2 (5 bases). CDR1 is SGHAT, CDR2 FQNNGV, per germline. V shed 6 bases and J shed 2 bases, with 25 bases lying between them. The CDR3 extends over 18 amino acids.

The chain uses TRBV9 and TRBJ2-5; weak D call: TRBD2 (6 bases). The CDR3 has 14 amino acids. Germline CDR1 SGDLS, CDR2 YYNGEE. Trimming left V 0 bases short and J 5 bases short, with 11 bases between. The CDR3 nucleotides read TGTGCCAGCAGCGTAGGACTAGTTCAGGAGACCCAGTACTTC. Its translation is CASSVGLVQETQYF.